This T cell receptor beta chain is from a study of neurological immune-mediated disorders. This clonotype was seen a few times. The antigen remains undetermined. Every sequencing run produced over 180 million TCR-beta sequences that came from 15-18 subjects. From the 5' RACE reads, TCRdb called clonotypes with MiXCR, one entry per CDR3 protein. The repertoire holds 65,000 to 90,000 distinct CDR3 sequences, with approximately 5% as singletons. V gave up 2 bases and J gave up 6 bases; unmatched junction bases: 9. The CDR3 sequence is 16 residues long. Germline CDR1 is MGHDK and CDR2 is SYGVNS. Notes on the study in general: The study found the most TCR clonal expansion in HTLV-1-associated myelopathy and the least in multiple sclerosis, below healthy controls. Across subjects, no CDR3 amino acid sequence appeared in expanded clones of more than one subject, a finding that suggested private repertoires in all groups.

This chain joins TRBV25-1 and TRBJ1-4; 7 nucleotides line up with TRBD1. The specimen sequenced was PBMCs. This TCR came from a woman between 25 and 40 years old with multiple sclerosis. CDR3 loop: CASSEPPGQIYEKLFF. The DNA for the CDR3 is TGTGCCAGCAGTGAACCCCCGGGACAGATATATGAAAAACTGTTTTTT.